This T cell receptor (beta chain) was observed in a study of CD8+CD57+ T cells in acquired aplastic anemia. Genomic DNA templated the TCR beta VDJ and CDR3 profiling. TCRdb re-called the reads with MiXCR, one entry per CDR3 protein. This repertoire shows about 160,000 distinct CDR3 sequences, roughly 40% found once; its top ten account for 0.8% to 1.1%. Whole-study findings and limits: Patients and controls had in common 25 to 30 CD8+ CDR3 sequences.

This clonotype was counted ten times or more. Its antigen is not identified. Trimming left V 5 bases short and J 4 bases short, with 8 bases between. The length of the CDR3 is 12 residues. The germline CDR1 and CDR2 sequences are SEHNR and FQNEAQ (reference sequence). Sequencing was carried out using sorted CD4+, CD8+, or CD8+CD57+ T cells (not recorded which) from PBMCs. The chain links TRBV7-9 to TRBJ1-1; D not resolved. The TCR was taken from a human donor in good health. The CDR3, as DNA: TGTGCCAGCAGCCACTTAAGCACTGAAGCTTTCTTT. Protein: CASSHLSTEAFF.